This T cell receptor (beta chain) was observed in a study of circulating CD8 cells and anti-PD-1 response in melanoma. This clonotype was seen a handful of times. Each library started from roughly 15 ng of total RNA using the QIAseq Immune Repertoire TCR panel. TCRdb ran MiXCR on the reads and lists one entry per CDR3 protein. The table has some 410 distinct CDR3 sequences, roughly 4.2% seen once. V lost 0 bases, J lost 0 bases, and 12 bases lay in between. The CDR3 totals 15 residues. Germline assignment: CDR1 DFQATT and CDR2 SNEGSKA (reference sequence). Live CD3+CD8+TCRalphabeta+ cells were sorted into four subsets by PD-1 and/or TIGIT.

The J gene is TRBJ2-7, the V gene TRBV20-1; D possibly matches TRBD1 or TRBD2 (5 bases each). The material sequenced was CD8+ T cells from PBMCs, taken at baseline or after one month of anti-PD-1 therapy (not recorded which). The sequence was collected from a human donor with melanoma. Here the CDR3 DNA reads TGCAGTGCTAGAGATGCCAGCGGACACTCCTACGAGCAGTACTTC. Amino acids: CSARDASGHSYEQYF.